This T cell receptor (beta chain) was obtained from a study of cytomegalovirus exposure and HLA in healthy donors. With 60 Vbeta and 13 Jbeta primers, the PCR was carried out. The data were produced by immunoSEQ multiplex PCR, yet TCRdb's version contains in-frame clones alone and is incomplete. The sample contains 160,000 or so clones, about 71% of which appear only once. This clone was detected a few times. Its cognate antigen is unknown. Study-level results: Earlier analysis found most TCR beta V segments productive about 87% or about 30% of the time. In a later analysis, DRB1 alleles had the most associated TCRs; HLA-C alleles the fewest. One later analysis reportedly identified an Asian-associated ancestry cluster that showed fewer N-insertions than the roughly 600-donor mean. A highly shared variant cluster was judged a likely technical artifact.

Specimen: PBMCs. This clonotype originated in a woman in her 30s in good health and CMV-seronegative.

CDR3 in amino acids: CASSLGRTSGSWELFF. CDR3 sequence (DNA): TGCGCCAGCAGCTTGGGACGGACTAGCGGGAGTTGGGAGCTGTTTTTT. The V and J genes are TRBV5-1 and TRBJ2-2; 13 bases line up with TRBD2. The V and J ends lost 0 bases and 9 bases, in that order; junction bases with no gene match: 5. The CDR3 spans 16 residues. CDR1 and CDR2 from the germline V gene are SGHRS and YFSETQ.